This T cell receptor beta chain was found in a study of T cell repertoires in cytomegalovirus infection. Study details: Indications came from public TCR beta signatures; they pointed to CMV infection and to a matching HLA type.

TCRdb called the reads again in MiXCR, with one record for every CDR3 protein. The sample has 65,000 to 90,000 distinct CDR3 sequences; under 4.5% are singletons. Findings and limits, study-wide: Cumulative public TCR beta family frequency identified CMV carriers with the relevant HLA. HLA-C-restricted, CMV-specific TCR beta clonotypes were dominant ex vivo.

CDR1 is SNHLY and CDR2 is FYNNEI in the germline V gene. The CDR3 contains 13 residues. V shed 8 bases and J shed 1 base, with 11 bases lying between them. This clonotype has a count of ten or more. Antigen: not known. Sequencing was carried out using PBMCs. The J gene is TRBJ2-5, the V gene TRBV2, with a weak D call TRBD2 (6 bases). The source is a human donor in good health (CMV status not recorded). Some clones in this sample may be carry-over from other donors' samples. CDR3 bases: TGTGCCAGCCGGAGGGGATCCCAAGAGACCCAGTACTTC. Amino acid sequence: CASRRGSQETQYF.